Described below is a single T cell receptor beta chain sequence and its context. Libraries were prepared by immunoSEQ multiplex PCR; TCRdb keeps only in-frame clonotypes and omits some of them. This sample carries about 1 million clones, more than 65% of them seen once, and the ten largest clones take roughly 1.5%. This record comes from a study of shared clonotypes between healthy human individuals. V lost 6 bases to trimming and J lost 3 bases; unmatched junction nucleotides: 7. There are 15 residues in the CDR3. Germline CDR1 reads MNHEY; CDR2 reads SMNVEV (reference sequence). Material for sequencing was memory CD4+ T cells sorted from blood. This sample's subset: CD45RA-negative fraction. The sequence derives from a man aged 18 to 29 in good health. The V gene is TRBV27, the J gene TRBJ1-5, with 8 bases identical to TRBD1. CDR3 sequence (DNA): TGTGCCAGCAGGGAGAGACAGGGGAACAATCAGCCCCAGCATTTT. Protein sequence: CASRERQGNNQPQHF.